Listed here is a single T cell receptor beta chain. Its antigen is not yet known. Base-call qualities are not available, and no considerably larger clone is one nucleotide away. The sample's time point, from its label and the paper: about 28 days (+/-7) after the second vaccine dose. Because spike-specific TCR depth and breadth did not differ between the two schedules, AZD1222 recipients who got a second dose at roughly 4 weeks were pooled with those who got a second dose at roughly 12 weeks. Vaccinee samples came from UK trials COV001 and COV002, including a single-blind randomized controlled phase 2/3 trial of AZD1222 (ChAdOx1 nCoV-19) in healthy adults. For TCRbeta chain sequencing, PBMC samples were collected from trial participants at day 0 and at day 28 after the second dose. V and J are truncated by 8 bases and 0 bases respectively, leaving an intervening sequence of 8 bases. Via the germline V gene, CDR1 is MNHEY and CDR2 SVGAGI. The CDR3 spans 13 residues, from the cysteine through the phenylalanine. Just CDR3 DNA is preserved here, 39 bases in frame from base 1.

The data originate from a study of T cell responses to AZD1222 COVID-19 vaccine (dated by TCRdb to about 2021). Regarding the complete study: A total of approximately 250 trial participants underwent TCR sequencing, of whom more than 200 had received two doses of AZD1222 and around 25 had received two doses of the MenACWY control vaccine. Trial participants were enrolled by age into 18-55, 56-69 and 70-plus year subgroups, with around 150, 28 and 57 TCR-sequenced participants respectively. The paper as a whole reports these results and caveats: Because no samples from the day 14 peak response were available, repertoires could be characterized only after the peak T cell response. Nearly half of unique spike-specific TCRs reportedly recognized epitopes outside regions mutated in the B.1.351 and B.1.1.7 variants. Most participants were white British and females outnumbered males, and the authors suggested that clonal diversity may have been underestimated. The 56-69-year group was small, and its depth increase did not reach significance, likely because of low power. Spike-specific TCR breadth and depth rose significantly after two AZD1222 doses compared with day 0 and with MenACWY recipients. Conclusions about previously exposed vaccinees are limited because only five to seven AZD1222 recipients were SARS-CoV-2 seropositive at baseline. CD4 TCRs associated with the vaccine covered the entire spike protein, and the dominant responses were in regions 160-218 and 743-854.

The CDR3 regions of human TCRbeta chains were subjected to immunosequencing. The study's own analysis went as follows. TCRs in the repertoires were compared against a reference library of SARS-CoV-2-specific TCRs that had been generated with the MIRA antigen-specificity platform. Breadth was defined as the fraction of unique TCRs that were SARS-CoV-2-associated. Depth was defined as the fraction of total T cells that were SARS-CoV-2-associated. Using the MIRA data, every spike-specific TCR was mapped to the spike region that the TCR reacted to and assigned to either a CD4 or a CD8 class. Log10-transformed breadth and depth values were compared by one-way ANOVA with Sidak's multiple comparisons tests. TCRdb took this table from immuneACCESS and kept in-frame rearrangements with V and J called. Such tables lack part of the clones; where checked against another copy, unresolved V genes explain under half of the gap, and the rest is unexplained. V and J calls and clone size come straight from that table; D and trimming were deduced from the DNA. This sample has under 95,000 clones in its table, and approximately 87% of those were observed once. Over 1.1% of the sample rests with the top ten.

The chain joins TRBV6-5 to TRBJ1-5; a confident D gene designation cannot be given. The origin of this receptor is an adult who received the AZD1222 COVID-19 vaccine. The starting material was peripheral blood, obtained 28 days after the second AZD1222 dose. The CDR3 in this case is CASDGYSNQPQHF. Here is the DNA: TGTGCCAGCGATGGGTATAGCAATCAGCCCCAGCATTTT.